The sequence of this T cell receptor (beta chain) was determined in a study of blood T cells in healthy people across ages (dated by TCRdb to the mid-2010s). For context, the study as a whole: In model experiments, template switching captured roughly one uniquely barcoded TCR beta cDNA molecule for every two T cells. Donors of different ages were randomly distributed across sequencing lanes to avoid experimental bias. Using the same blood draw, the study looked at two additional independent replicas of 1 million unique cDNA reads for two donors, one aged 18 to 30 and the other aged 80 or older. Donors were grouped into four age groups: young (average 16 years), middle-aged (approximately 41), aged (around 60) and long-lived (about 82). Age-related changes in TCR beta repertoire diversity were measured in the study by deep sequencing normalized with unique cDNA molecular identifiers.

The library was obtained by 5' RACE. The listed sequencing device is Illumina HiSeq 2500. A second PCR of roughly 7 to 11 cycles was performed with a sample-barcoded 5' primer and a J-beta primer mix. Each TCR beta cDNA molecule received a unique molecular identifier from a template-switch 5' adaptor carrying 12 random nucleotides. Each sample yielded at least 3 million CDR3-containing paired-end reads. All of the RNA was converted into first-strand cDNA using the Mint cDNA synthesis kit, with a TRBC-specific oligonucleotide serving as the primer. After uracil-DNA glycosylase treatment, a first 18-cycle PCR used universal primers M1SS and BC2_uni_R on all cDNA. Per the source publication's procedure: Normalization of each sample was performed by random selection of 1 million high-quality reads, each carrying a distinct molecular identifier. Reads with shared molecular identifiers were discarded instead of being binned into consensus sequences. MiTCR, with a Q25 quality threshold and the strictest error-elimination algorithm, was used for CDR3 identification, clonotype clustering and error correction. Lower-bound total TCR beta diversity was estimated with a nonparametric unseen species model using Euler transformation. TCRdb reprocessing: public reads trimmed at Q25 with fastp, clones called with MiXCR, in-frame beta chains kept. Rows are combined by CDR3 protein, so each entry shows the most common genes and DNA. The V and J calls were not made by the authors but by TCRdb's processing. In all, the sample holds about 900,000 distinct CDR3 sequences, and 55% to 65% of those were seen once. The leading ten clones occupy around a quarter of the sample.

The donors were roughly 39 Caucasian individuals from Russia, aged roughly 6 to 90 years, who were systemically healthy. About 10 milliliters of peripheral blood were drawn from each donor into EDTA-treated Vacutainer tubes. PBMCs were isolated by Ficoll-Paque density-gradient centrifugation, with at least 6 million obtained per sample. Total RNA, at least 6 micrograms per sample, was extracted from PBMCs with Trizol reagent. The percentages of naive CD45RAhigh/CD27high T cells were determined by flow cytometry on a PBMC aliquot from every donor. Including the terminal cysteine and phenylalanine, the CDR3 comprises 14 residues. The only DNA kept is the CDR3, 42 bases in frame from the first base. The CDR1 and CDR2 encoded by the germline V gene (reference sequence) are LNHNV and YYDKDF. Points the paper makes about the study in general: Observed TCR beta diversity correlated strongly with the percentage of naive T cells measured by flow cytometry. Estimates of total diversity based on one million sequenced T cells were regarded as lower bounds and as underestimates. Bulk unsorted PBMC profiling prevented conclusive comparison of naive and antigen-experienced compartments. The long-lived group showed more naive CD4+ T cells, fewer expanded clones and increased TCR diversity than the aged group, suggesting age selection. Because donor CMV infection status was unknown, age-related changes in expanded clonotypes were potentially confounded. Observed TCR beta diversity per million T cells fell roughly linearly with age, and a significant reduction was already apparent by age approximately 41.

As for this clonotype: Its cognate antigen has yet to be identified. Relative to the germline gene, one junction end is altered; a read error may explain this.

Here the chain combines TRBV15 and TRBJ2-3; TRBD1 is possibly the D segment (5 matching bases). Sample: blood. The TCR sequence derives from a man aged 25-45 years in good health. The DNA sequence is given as TGTGCCACCAGCGGGGCAGAAAGCACAGGTACGCAGTATTTT. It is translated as CATSGAESTGTQYF.